This T cell receptor beta chain came from a study of blood T cell repertoires in COVID-19. In the study overall: Italy, Spain and the United States were the sources of the convalescent and acute COVID-19 samples. The cDNA or gDNA used as material had been derived from T cells, B-cell-depleted T cells, or PBMCs.

Original data processing: Nucleated cell number was recorded as an estimate derived from reference gene primer amplification. Profiled with immunoSEQ multiplex PCR; TCRdb holds only in-frame clones, not every one. V, J and clone size are taken as reported in that table, and D and trimming were inferred from the DNA itself. The data hold about 74,000 clones, with roughly 90% observed a single time. Seattle's cohort entered during active infection and was followed longitudinally. Germline V gives CDR1 SGHTA, CDR2 FQGNSA. Trimming at V came to 6 bases and at J to 2 bases, leaving 0 bases not matched to a gene. CDR3 length: 13 residues.

The source is a man aged 50-60 years with COVID-19, enrolled during active disease. This chain joins TRBV7-2 and TRBJ2-5, with TRBD2 identical over 10 bases. The sample was peripheral blood. CDR3 sequence: CASRLAGQETQYF. In DNA form, the CDR3 reads TGTGCCAGCAGACTAGCGGGGCAAGAGACCCAGTACTTC.